Below, 2 T cell receptor beta chains from the same sample are listed, as sequenced in a study of blood T cell repertoires in COVID-19. Produced via immunoSEQ multiplex PCR; TCRdb's table is partial and in-frame only. The data contain approximately 230,000 clones, about 85% of them singletons. Source material: peripheral blood. The receptors were sampled from a man between 18 and 29 years old with active or convalescent COVID-19.

V gene TRBV19 combines with J gene TRBJ2-5, with TRBD2 matching 8 bases. Germline CDR1 and CDR2: LNHDA and SQIVND (reference sequence). CDR3 length: 15 residues. The V and J ends lost 3 bases and 6 bases, in that order; junction bases with no gene match: 9. CDR3 protein: CASSIYGLAGQTQYF. DNA for the CDR3: TGTGCCAGTAGTATTTACGGCCTAGCGGGCCAGACCCAGTACTTC.

This sequence joins TRBV4-1 and TRBJ1-2; 7 nucleotides agree with TRBD1. Germline CDR1 reads MGHRA; CDR2 reads YSYEKL. This CDR3 is 13 amino acids long. With V trimmed by 0 bases and J by 13 bases, 8 bases remained unmatched. This CDR3 reads CASSQESLTGCTF. CDR3 nucleotides: TGCGCCAGCAGCCAAGAGAGTCTGACAGGGTGCACCTTC.